This T cell receptor beta chain comes out of a study of T cells in Graves' hyperthyroidism and ophthalmopathy. This clonotype was seen many times. An end of the junction differs from the germline gene, which may be a read error. The germline CDR1 and CDR2 sequences are LNHDA and SQIVND (reference sequence). The CDR3 consists of 11 residues. It was RNA transcripts that yielded the amplified TCR beta CDR3 regions. HTBI primers were used for first-round RT-PCR of the TCR CDR3. TCRdb passed the multiplex PCR reads through MiXCR, listing each CDR3 protein once. The repertoire consists of roughly 520,000 distinct CDR3 sequences, with approximately 25% occurring once and the leading ten covering about 11%.

This clonotype was obtained from a woman in her thirties with Graves' ophthalmopathy. The V and J genes are TRBV19 and TRBJ1-2; the D is unclear. Sequencing input: blood. In nucleotides, the CDR3 is TGTGCCAGCAGTATTAGGGATGGCTACACCTTC. Amino acid sequence: CASSIRDGYTF. Variable domain in full (rest from reference TRBV19 and TRBJ1-2): DGGITQSPKYLFRKEGQNVTLSCEQNLNHDAMYWYRQDPGQGLRLIYYSQIVNDFQKGDIAEGYSVSREKKESFPLTVTSAQKNPTAFYLCASSIRDGYTFGSGTRLTVV.